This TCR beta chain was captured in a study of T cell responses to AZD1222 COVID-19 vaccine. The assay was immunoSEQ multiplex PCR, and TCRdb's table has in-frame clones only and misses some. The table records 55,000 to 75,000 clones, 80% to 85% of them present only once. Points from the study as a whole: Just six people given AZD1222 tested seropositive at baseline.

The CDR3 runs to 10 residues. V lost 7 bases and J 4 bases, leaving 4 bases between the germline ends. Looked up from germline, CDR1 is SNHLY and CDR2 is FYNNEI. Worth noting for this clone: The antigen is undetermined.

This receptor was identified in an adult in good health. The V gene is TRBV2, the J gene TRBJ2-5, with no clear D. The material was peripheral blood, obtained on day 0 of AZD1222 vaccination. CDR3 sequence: CASMIETQYF. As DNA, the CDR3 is TGTGCCAGCATGATAGAGACCCAGTACTTC.